This passage covers 26 T cell receptor beta chains from one sample sequenced in a study of blood T cell repertoires in COVID-19. Assay used: immunoSEQ multiplex PCR; TCRdb lists only in-frame clones, some missing. This sample has 100,000 to 150,000 clones, with around 89% found just once. Sequences were obtained from peripheral blood. These receptors originate from a man aged 50-59 years with acute or convalescent COVID-19.

The CDR3 here is CASTFSGTSNEQFF. The CDR3, as DNA: TGTGCCAGTACTTTCTCCGGGACTAGCAATGAGCAGTTCTTC. The chain combines TRBV19 with TRBJ2-1, with 8 positions matching TRBD2. Germline CDR1 and CDR2: LNHDA and SQIVND (reference sequence). The CDR3 consists of 14 residues. The V gene end was trimmed by 7 bases and the J gene end by 6 bases; junction bases not matched to a gene: 8.

The chain is built from TRBV18 and TRBJ1-4; possibly TRBD1 for D (5 bases). The CDR3 is 16 amino acids. Between the trimmed V and J ends, which lost 2 bases and 7 bases, there was a span of 17 bases. Looked up from germline, CDR1 is KGHSH and CDR2 is LQKENI. The CDR3 DNA sequence: TGTGCCAGCTCACCAGCTCTCGGGGGAGAGGGTGAAAAACTGTTTTTT. This translates into CASSPALGGEGEKLFF.

The chain carries TRBV19 and TRBJ1-5, with D perhaps matching TRBD1 (5 bases). V gave up 0 bases and J gave up 2 bases, with 11 bases separating them. Germline CDR1 and CDR2: LNHDA and SQIVND (reference sequence). CDR3 size: 16 residues. CDR3 sequence: CASSIEAGLGNQPQHF. In nucleotides, the CDR3 is TGTGCCAGTAGTATAGAAGCAGGGTTGGGCAATCAGCCCCAGCATTTT.

A few counts support this clone. The chain recombines TRBV6-4 with TRBJ2-2; no firm D call. Trimming removed 4 bases at V and 3 bases at J, with 6 bases between. In germline, CDR1 is MRHNA, CDR2 SNTAGT. The CDR3 is made up of 13 amino acids. The chain's CDR3 is CASSGADTGELFF. The CDR3 region has the DNA TGTGCCAGCAGTGGGGCAGACACCGGGGAGCTGTTTTTT.

The chain uses TRBV23-1 and TRBJ2-3; D is possibly TRBD2 (6 bases). TRBV23-1 belongs to the ORF category, with a function that is uncertain. The CDR3 consists of 12 residues. Trimming left V 11 bases short and J 4 bases short, with 13 bases between. The CDR3 DNA sequence: TGCGCCGTTTCGACGGGGGCAGATACGCAGTATTTT. As protein: CAVSTGADTQYF.

The V and J genes are TRBV18 and TRBJ2-1; 9 bases are shared with TRBD2. Germline CDR1 and CDR2: KGHSH and LQKENI. The CDR3 loop spans 15 amino acids. The J segment lost 7 bases and the V segment lost 6 bases, leaving 10 bases of the junction unmatched. The CDR3 coding sequence is TGTGCCAGCTCGCCATCGGGCAGCGGGAGGAATGAGCAGTTCTTC. Translated: CASSPSGSGRNEQFF.

CDR3 sequence: CASSLDTQDVYSGANVLTF. The CDR3 DNA follows: TGTGCCAGCAGCTTAGACACACAGGACGTATACTCTGGGGCCAACGTCCTGACTTTC. The chain has TRBV11-2 and TRBJ2-6; D is possibly TRBD1 (5 bases). CDR3 size: 19 residues. Germline CDR1 and CDR2: SGHAT and FQNNGV. The V gene lost 0 bases and the J gene lost 0 bases, with 15 bases spanning the gap.

The CDR3 spells CAWSVNLVTGYQETQYF. CDR3 in DNA: TGTGCCTGGAGTGTAAATCTTGTGACAGGGTATCAAGAGACCCAGTACTTC. This rearrangement joins TRBV30 to TRBJ2-5; 7 bases align to TRBD1. CDR1 is GTSNPN and CDR2 is SVGIG in the germline V gene (reference sequence). Trimming removed 0 bases from V and 2 bases from J; junction bases left unmatched: 12. CDR3 length: 17 amino acids.

The chain recombines TRBV6-5 with TRBJ1-2; a possible D gene is TRBD1 (6 bases). CDR1 and CDR2 from the germline V gene are MNHEY and SVGAGI. Trimming took off 7 bases at V and 2 bases at J, with 17 bases between the two ends. The CDR3 totals 15 residues. The CDR3 loop is CASTERGGSNYGYTF. The CDR3 bases are TGTGCCAGCACCGAACGGGGGGGCAGCAACTATGGCTACACCTTC.

This chain joins TRBV3-1 (or the pseudogene TRBV3-2) and TRBJ2-1; no clear D gene. The V end was cut by 2 bases, the J end by 6 bases, with 8 bases between. The CDR3 is 13 residues long. Germline CDR1 reads LGHDT; CDR2 reads YNNKEL (reference sequence). CDR3 nucleotides: TGTGCCAGCAGCCAACTAGTCCCCAATGAGCAGTTCTTC. Its translation is CASSQLVPNEQFF.

This chain joins TRBV7-9 and TRBJ2-7, with 8 bases that match TRBD1. The germline gives CDR1 SEHNR, CDR2 FQNEAQ (reference sequence). J gave up 5 bases and V 3 bases, and 9 bases lay outside the gene matches. The CDR3 sequence is 15 residues long. The CDR3 DNA is TGTGCCAGCAGCTTTGGACAGGGCCACCAGGACGAGCAGTACTTC. This encodes CASSFGQGHQDEQYF.

The V gene is TRBV29-1, the J gene TRBJ2-1; tentative D call: TRBD2 (5 bases). This CDR3 has 11 amino acids. The V gene lost 8 bases and the J gene lost 4 bases, with 9 bases spanning the gap. CDR1 is SQVTM, CDR2 ANQGSEA, per germline. CDR3 sequence (DNA): TGCAGCTCCCGCGGGTACAATGAGCAGTTCTTC. It encodes CSSRGYNEQFF.

The rearrangement uses TRBV5-4 and TRBJ2-2, with 7 bases fitting TRBD1. The J segment lost 3 bases and the V segment lost 4 bases, leaving 6 bases of the junction unmatched. The CDR3 totals 15 residues. Germline loops: CDR1 SGHNT, CDR2 YYREEE (reference sequence). CDR3 sequence: CASSKGTDDTGELFF. CDR3 coding DNA: TGTGCCAGCAGCAAAGGGACAGACGACACCGGGGAGCTGTTTTTT.

The chain joins TRBV7-2 to TRBJ2-3; tentative D call: TRBD2 (5 bases). V lost 1 base to trimming and J lost 2 bases, with 13 bases between them. Germline V CDR1 and CDR2: SGHTA, FQGNSA. The CDR3 extends over 16 amino acids. The CDR3 coding sequence is TGTGCCAGCAGCTTAGGGCCGGCGGGCTTCACAGATACGCAGTATTTT. The encoded protein is CASSLGPAGFTDTQYF. The variable domain in full, completed from reference TRBV7-2 and TRBJ2-3, reads GAGVSQSPSNKVTEKGKDVELRCDPISGHTALYWYRQSLGQGLEFLIYFQGNSAPDKSGLPSDRFSAERTGGSVSTLTIQRTQQEDSAVYLCASSLGPAGFTDTQYFGPGTRLTVL.

J is TRBJ1-6 and V is TRBV6-5; D gene ambiguous. Trimming shortened V by 7 bases and J by 9 bases, and 13 bases separated the two germline ends. This CDR3 is built from 13 residues. From germline, CDR1 is MNHEY and CDR2 SVGAGI. CDR3 amino acids: CASTATRASPLHF. CDR3 DNA: TGTGCCAGCACCGCCACGCGGGCTTCACCCCTCCACTTT.

This clone was seen a few times. Other DNA sequences in the sample encode the same CDR3. The chain links TRBV19 to TRBJ2-7, with D unclear. V gave up 4 bases and J gave up 1 base, with 8 bases separating them. The CDR3 sequence is 13 residues long. Germline V gene data show CDR1 as LNHDA and CDR2 as SQIVND (reference sequence). The CDR3 here is CASSSQASYEQYF. CDR3 in DNA: TGTGCCAGTAGTAGCCAGGCTTCCTACGAGCAGTACTTC.

This clone is a singleton in its sample. V is TRBV30 and J is TRBJ1-3; weak D call: TRBD1 (6 bases). V shed 4 bases and J shed 4 bases, with 11 bases lying between them. Germline loops: CDR1 GTSNPN, CDR2 SVGIG (reference sequence). This CDR3 comprises 13 residues. Written as DNA, the CDR3 is TGTGCCTGGAACTTAGGACAGGGAAACACCATATATTTT. It yields the protein CAWNLGQGNTIYF.

This clone was seen once. This chain joins TRBV11-3 and TRBJ2-3; maybe TRBD1 (5 bases). CDR1 is SGHNT and CDR2 is YENEEA in the germline V gene. The CDR3 is made up of 16 amino acids. V lost 5 bases, J lost 7 bases, and 22 bases lay in between. This CDR3 is CASSLIDRVWGNTQYF. The CDR3 coding sequence is TGTGCCAGCAGCCTGATTGACAGAGTTTGGGGCAATACGCAGTATTTT.

This rearrangement joins TRBV11-2 to TRBJ2-1, with a weak D call TRBD2 (6 bases). The CDR3 consists of 17 residues. The germline V and J ends were trimmed by 0 bases and 9 bases, with 21 bases remaining between them. The germline CDR1 and CDR2 sequences are SGHAT and FQNNGV. CDR3 sequence reads: CASSLEADEGGAGEQFF. In DNA, the CDR3 is TGTGCCAGCAGCTTAGAAGCTGACGAGGGAGGAGCTGGTGAGCAGTTCTTC.

V gene TRBV7-2 combines with J gene TRBJ2-2; D unresolved. V dropped 4 bases and J dropped 2 bases, with 11 bases sitting between them. The CDR3 has 15 amino acids. Germline lookup yields CDR1 SGHTA and CDR2 FQGNSA. In DNA form, the CDR3 reads TGTGCCAGCAGCTACTCGTCTGGTAACACCGGGGAGCTGTTTTTT. Translating gives CASSYSSGNTGELFF.

This sequence joins TRBV12-5 and TRBJ1-1; D gene uncertain. This CDR3 is built from 16 residues. Trimming took 0 bases from V and 4 from J, leaving 15 bases between them. The V gene's germline CDR1 is LGHNT and CDR2 FRNRAP. CDR3 in amino acids: CASGLVLGSGSTEAFF. The CDR3 nucleotides are TGTGCTAGTGGTTTGGTACTAGGATCGGGGTCCACTGAAGCTTTCTTT. Based on the CDR3 plus reference TRBV12-5 and TRBJ1-1, the full variable domain is DARVTQTPRHKVTEMGQEVTMRCQPILGHNTVFWYRQTMMQGLELLAYFRNRAPLDDSGMPKDRFSAEMPDATLATLKIQPSEPRDSAVYFCASGLVLGSGSTEAFFGQGTRLTVV.

The chain is built from TRBV3-1 (or the pseudogene TRBV3-2) and TRBJ1-4; D is possibly TRBD1 (5 bases). The V gene lost 1 base and the J gene lost 6 bases, with 15 bases spanning the gap. Germline CDR1 and CDR2: LGHDT and YNNKEL (reference sequence). This CDR3 region has 16 residues. The CDR3 DNA sequence: TGTGCCAGCAGCCAAGGGGGAGGCGTGGGGCATGAAAAACTGTTTTTT. Its translation: CASSQGGGVGHEKLFF.

The chain links TRBV29-1 to TRBJ2-5; TRBD1 agrees at 8 bases. The CDR3 is 12 residues long. Germline V lookup: CDR1 SQVTM, CDR2 ANQGSEA. V shed 6 bases and J 5 bases; nucleotides not matched to a gene: 5. CDR3 DNA sequence: TGCAGCGTGGAACAGGGGGACGAGACCCAGTACTTC. Translation gives CSVEQGDETQYF.

V usage is TRBV10-3 and J usage is TRBJ2-2, with 12 bases aligning to TRBD1. V was clipped by 8 bases and J by 5 bases; unmatched bases: 9. Germline loops: CDR1 ENHRY, CDR2 SYGVKD. CDR3 length: 16 amino acids. CDR3 nucleotides: TGTGCCATCGGACCGGGACAGGGGGCGGTAACCGGGGAGCTGTTTTTT. As protein: CAIGPGQGAVTGELFF.

V and J are TRBV5-4 and TRBJ2-1, with D possibly TRBD2 on 5 matching bases. The germline gives CDR1 SGHNT, CDR2 YYREEE (reference sequence). The CDR3 runs to 12 residues. Trimming stripped 5 bases from V and 4 bases from J, with 7 bases between. Here the CDR3 reads CASRSGYNEQFF. The CDR3, as DNA: TGTGCCAGCAGGTCGGGATACAATGAGCAGTTCTTC.

The chain employs TRBV30 and TRBJ2-2; tentatively, D is TRBD2 (5 bases). The CDR3 has 15 amino acids. The germline CDR1 and CDR2 sequences are GTSNPN and SVGIG (reference sequence). V was clipped by 3 bases and J by 0 bases, with 11 bases between them. DNA of the CDR3: TGTGCCTGGAGCCCCCTCGGGGCGAACACCGGGGAGCTGTTTTTT. Its protein is CAWSPLGANTGELFF.